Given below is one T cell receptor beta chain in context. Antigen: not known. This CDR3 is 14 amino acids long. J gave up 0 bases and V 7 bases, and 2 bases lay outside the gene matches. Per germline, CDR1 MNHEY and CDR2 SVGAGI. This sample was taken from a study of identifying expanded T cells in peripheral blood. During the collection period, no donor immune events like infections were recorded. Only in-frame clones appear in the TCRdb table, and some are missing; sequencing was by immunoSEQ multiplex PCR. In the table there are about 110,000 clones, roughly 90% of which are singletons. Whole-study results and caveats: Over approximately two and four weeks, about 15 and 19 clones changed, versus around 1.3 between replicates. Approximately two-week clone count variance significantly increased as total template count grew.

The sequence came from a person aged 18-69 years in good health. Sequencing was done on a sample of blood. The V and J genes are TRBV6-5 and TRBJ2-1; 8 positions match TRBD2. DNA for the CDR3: TGTGCCAGCACCCGGGGGGGCTCCTACAATGAGCAGTTCTTC. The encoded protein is CASTRGGSYNEQFF.